The T cell receptor beta chain described here comes from a study of Graves' ophthalmopathy and Graves' hyperthyroidism. This clonotype was seen at least ten times. What it recognizes is unknown. CDR3 regions of TCR beta were amplified from RNA transcripts. First-round RT-PCR used HTBI primers; second-round multiplex PCR followed. One entry per CDR3 protein, called by TCRdb with MiXCR from the multiplex PCR reads. This table holds 650,000 to 800,000 distinct CDR3 sequences, just over 40% found once. This CDR3 region has 13 residues. V gave up 10 bases and J gave up 8 bases, with 20 bases separating them. Germline-derived CDR1 and CDR2 are ENHRY and SYGVKD. Study findings and constraints: Ophthalmopathy progression predictions by the model showed approximately 75% specificity and approximately 67% sensitivity. Appearing in blood as well were most expanded thyroid clonotypes above 0.001 frequency. For separating ophthalmopathy from stable hyperthyroidism, a 13-signature model gave approximately 90% sensitivity and 80% to 84% specificity.

Lactation, pregnancy, uncontrolled infections and other autoimmune diseases were all grounds for excluding patients. The rearrangement joins TRBV10-3 to TRBJ1-2, with D possibly matching TRBD1 (5 bases). Sequenced material: peripheral blood. This sequence was found in an adult man with Graves' ophthalmopathy. This CDR3 is CASTWTSSKGYTF. The DNA for the CDR3 is TGTGCCAGCACGTGGACAAGTTCAAAGGGCTACACCTTC.